Each of the 25 T cell receptor beta chains below was sequenced from the same sample in a study of CD8 T cells in Susac syndrome. RNA totalling roughly 0.5 to 1 ug underwent reverse transcription with random hexamers. TCRdb reanalysed the immunoSEQ multiplex PCR reads using MiXCR and keeps one entry per CDR3 protein. The sample lists hundreds of thousands of distinct CDR3 sequences, roughly 94% occurring once. The source material was CD4+ T cells from PBMCs. The origin of the receptors is a human donor with multiple sclerosis.

The chain is built from TRBV20-1 and TRBJ2-5; 10 bases match TRBD2. The CDR3 runs to 15 residues. After removal of 4 bases from V and 2 bases from J, the junction contained 7 bases not matched to a gene. Germline V gene data show CDR1 as DFQATT and CDR2 as SNEGSKA (reference sequence). The CDR3 spells CSAKLAGEYQETQYF. In nucleotides, the CDR3 is TGCAGTGCTAAGCTAGCGGGGGAGTATCAAGAGACCCAGTACTTC.

This chain uses TRBV15 with TRBJ2-3; D gene unclear. The CDR3 is 14 residues long. V was cut by 4 bases and J by 1 base, with 9 bases left in between. CDR1 and CDR2 from the germline V gene are LNHNV and YYDKDF (reference sequence). CDR3 DNA: TGTGCCACCAGCACCTCCCCTGGCACAGATACGCAGTATTTT. Amino acid sequence: CATSTSPGTDTQYF.

The rearrangement uses TRBV2 and TRBJ1-2; D gene unclear. Germline V gene sequence: CDR1 SNHLY, CDR2 FYNNEI. Trimming left V 2 bases short and J 4 bases short, with 8 bases between. The CDR3 covers 13 residues. The CDR3 DNA reads as TGTGCCAGCAGTGAATCGGCCACCTATGGCTACACCTTC. Encoded protein: CASSESATYGYTF. Together with reference TRBV2 and TRBJ1-2, the CDR3 gives the full variable domain: EPEVTQTPSHQVTQMGQEVILRCVPISNHLYFYWYRQILGQKVEFLVSFYNNEISEKSEIFDDQFSVERPDGSNFTLKIRSTKLEDSAMYFCASSESATYGYTFGSGTRLTVV.

The V gene is TRBV30, the J gene TRBJ2-5; TRBD2 agrees at 9 bases. Looked up from germline, CDR1 is GTSNPN and CDR2 is SVGIG (reference sequence). The trim removed 2 bases at V and 4 bases at J, leaving 8 bases unmatched. The CDR3 length is 15 residues. DNA for the CDR3: TGTGCCTGGAGTTGGGCGGGGGGGCCGGTAGAGACCCAGTACTTC. Its translation: CAWSWAGGPVETQYF.

V gene TRBV20-1 combines with J gene TRBJ2-3; 8 bases agree with TRBD2. The CDR3 runs to 15 residues. CDR1 is DFQATT, CDR2 SNEGSKA, per germline (reference sequence). Germline trimming cut 4 bases from V and 5 bases from J; bases unmatched to any gene: 11. The CDR3 spells CSAISPRLAQDTQYF. The CDR3 DNA is TGCAGTGCTATTTCGCCTCGACTAGCGCAAGATACGCAGTATTTT.

The chain combines TRBV7-2 with TRBJ1-6; TRBD1 matches 7 bases. The V and J ends lost 2 bases and 5 bases, in that order; junction bases with no gene match: 3. The V gene's germline CDR1 is SGHTA and CDR2 FQGNSA. The length of the CDR3 is 15 residues. DNA for the CDR3: TGTGCCAGCAGCTTACTTGGGACAGATAATTCACCCCTCCACTTT. Protein: CASSLLGTDNSPLHF.

V and J are TRBV11-1 and TRBJ2-5; TRBD2 might be the D (5 bases). Germline values: CDR1 SGHAT, CDR2 FQDESV (reference sequence). With 4 bases removed from V and 5 bases from J, the gap between germline ends came to 11 bases. This CDR3 is 13 amino acids long. The CDR3 reads CASSSLGEETQYF. CDR3 nucleotides: TGTGCCAGCAGCTCGCTCGGGGAGGAGACCCAGTACTTC.

There are a few counts of this clonotype. The chain uses TRBV9 and TRBJ1-2, with a possible D match to TRBD1 (6 bases). The CDR3 loop spans 13 amino acids. From germline, CDR1 is SGDLS and CDR2 YYNGEE. The ends were cut back, 2 bases at V and 2 bases at J, with 7 bases in the middle. The DNA of the CDR3 is TGTGCCAGCAGCGTGACAGGCAACTATGGCTACACCTTC. This gives the protein CASSVTGNYGYTF.

About this clonotype: One end of the junction varies from germline; a read error may be responsible. This CDR3 is CASSQDILNF. CDR3 DNA: TGTGCCAGCAGCCAAGACATCCTTAACTTC. The rearrangement links TRBV3-1 to TRBJ1-2; the D is unclear. This CDR3 is 10 amino acids long. The germline CDR1 and CDR2 sequences are LGHDT and YNNKEL (reference sequence).

This clonotype was found once. The chain uses TRBV30 and TRBJ1-2, with unresolved D. V was cut by 2 bases and J by 9 bases, with 13 bases left in between. Germline-derived CDR1 and CDR2 are GTSNPN and SVGIG (reference sequence). The CDR3 extends over 12 amino acids. In DNA, the CDR3 is TGTGCCTGGAGTCCGGGGAGATATAGCTACACCTTC. Its protein is CAWSPGRYSYTF.

The chain links TRBV20-1 to TRBJ2-1, with D perhaps matching TRBD1 or TRBD2 (5 bases each). V lost 3 bases and J lost 10, with 16 bases in between. The germline CDR1 and CDR2 sequences are DFQATT and SNEGSKA (reference sequence). The CDR3 sequence is 13 residues long. The CDR3 DNA sequence: TGCAGTGCTAGCGAAAATAGGGACCAAGAGCAGTTCTTC. This gives the protein CSASENRDQEQFF.

This chain links TRBV5-1 with TRBJ2-3, with 14 bases lining up with TRBD2. V dropped 0 bases and J dropped 8; count of bases not matched to a gene: 5. Germline CDR1 is SGHRS and CDR2 is YFSETQ. CDR3 length: 16 amino acids. The CDR3 here is CASSLATSGGAGTQYF. The CDR3 DNA sequence: TGCGCCAGCAGCTTGGCGACTAGCGGGGGGGCTGGTACGCAGTATTTT.

CDR3 DNA: TGTGCCAGCAGCCAAGACCCCATCGGGGGGACAAGCACAGATACGCAGTATTTT. Protein sequence: CASSQDPIGGTSTDTQYF. The rearrangement links TRBV3-1 to TRBJ2-3; TRBD2 might be the D (7 bases). The CDR3 runs 18 residues. Germline CDR1 and CDR2: LGHDT and YNNKEL (reference sequence). Trimming took off 0 bases at V and 0 bases at J, with 16 bases between the two ends.

The rearrangement uses TRBV20-1 and TRBJ1-5; D call uncertain. The germline CDR1 and CDR2 sequences are DFQATT and SNEGSKA (reference sequence). Trimming shortened V by 6 bases and J by 6 bases, and 3 bases separated the two germline ends. This CDR3 has 9 amino acids. In nucleotides, the CDR3 is TGCAGTGCGGGTCAGCCCCAGCATTTT. Protein: CSAGQPQHF.

This chain links TRBV3-1 with TRBJ2-5; D unclear. V shed 1 base and J shed 3 bases, with 6 bases lying between them. Per the germline V gene, CDR1 is LGHDT and CDR2 is YNNKEL (reference sequence). This CDR3 is 13 amino acids long. Here the CDR3 reads CASSQAWEETQYF. CDR3 nucleotides: TGTGCCAGCAGCCAAGCATGGGAAGAGACCCAGTACTTC.

This rearrangement joins TRBV29-1 to TRBJ1-1; a possible D gene is TRBD1 (5 bases). CDR3 size: 12 residues. The germline V and J ends were trimmed by 7 bases and 4 bases, with 13 bases remaining between them. The germline V gene has CDR1 SQVTM and CDR2 ANQGSEA. CDR3 DNA: TGCAGCGCCCGGCGGGGGGTCACTGAAGCTTTCTTT. Translating gives CSARRGVTEAFF.

The chain is built from TRBV30 and TRBJ2-2, with 7 bases that match TRBD1. Germline V gene sequence: CDR1 GTSNPN, CDR2 SVGIG (reference sequence). V trimming: 3 bases; J trimming: 3 bases; junction bases outside the gene matches: 4. CDR3 length: 14 amino acids. This CDR3 reads CAWRTGIDTGELFF. The CDR3 coding sequence is TGTGCCTGGAGGACAGGGATTGACACCGGGGAGCTGTTTTTT.

The chain combines TRBV20-1 with TRBJ2-3; 12 bases agree with TRBD2. Germline lookup yields CDR1 DFQATT and CDR2 SNEGSKA (reference sequence). This CDR3 contains 14 residues. Losses at the gene ends were 5 bases for V and 3 bases for J; bases not matched to a gene: 3. The CDR3 here is CSAATSGGTDTQYF. The CDR3 coding sequence is TGCAGTGCTGCGACTAGCGGGGGAACAGATACGCAGTATTTT.

The chain has TRBV11-2 and TRBJ1-1, with 8 bases that match TRBD1. Germline CDR1 reads SGHAT; CDR2 reads FQNNGV. CDR3 length: 14 amino acids. The ends lost 6 bases at V and 2 bases at J; junction bases unmatched: 5. The CDR3 here is CASRRTGSNTEAFF. The DNA of the CDR3 is TGTGCCAGCAGACGGACAGGGTCTAACACTGAAGCTTTCTTT.

J is TRBJ2-2 and V is TRBV27; 7 positions agree with TRBD1. From germline, CDR1 is MNHEY and CDR2 SMNVEV (reference sequence). CDR3 length: 15 residues. Trimming cost V 0 bases and J 8 bases; bases outside gene matches: 6. CDR3 protein: CASSLSFTGEGELFF. CDR3 sequence (DNA): TGTGCCAGCAGTTTATCGTTTACAGGGGAAGGGGAGCTGTTTTTT.

V is TRBV23-1 and J is TRBJ1-5, with D hard to call. TRBV23-1 is known as an ORF, though its function is uncertain. This CDR3 has 18 residues. Trimming stripped 0 bases from V and 6 bases from J, with 21 bases between. The CDR3 DNA reads TGCGCCAGCAGTCAATCGTATCGGAGAGGGCCGCAGCGTCAGCCCCAGCATTTT. Encoded protein: CASSQSYRRGPQRQPQHF.

CDR3 DNA: TGTGCCAGCAGCCAAGACTTTAGCGGGATCCAAGAGACCCAGTACTTC. This gives the protein CASSQDFSGIQETQYF. The rearrangement joins TRBV4-2 to TRBJ2-5, with 8 positions matching TRBD2. CDR3 length equals 16 residues. V lost 0 bases to trimming and J lost 1 base; unmatched junction nucleotides: 4. The germline V gene encodes CDR1 LGHNA and CDR2 YNFKEQ.

V usage is TRBV27 and J usage is TRBJ1-2, with D hard to call. CDR3 length: 14 amino acids. The ends were cut back, 5 bases at V and 4 bases at J, with 14 bases in the middle. Germline assignment: CDR1 MNHEY and CDR2 SMNVEV (reference sequence). CDR3 region: CASSPRALGYGYTF. For the CDR3, the DNA is TGTGCCAGCAGTCCACGGGCCCTGGGCTATGGCTACACCTTC.

The rearrangement uses TRBV20-1 and TRBJ2-5; the D is unclear. CDR1 and CDR2 from the germline V gene are DFQATT and SNEGSKA (reference sequence). This CDR3 contains 14 residues. Between the trimmed V and J ends, which lost 0 bases and 3 bases, there was a span of 11 bases. This chain's CDR3 is CSARDGAREETQYF. The CDR3 DNA is TGCAGTGCTAGAGATGGAGCTAGAGAAGAGACCCAGTACTTC.

This chain's CDR3 is CASRGQGRTGELFF. CDR3 nucleotide sequence: TGTGCCAGCAGGGGACAGGGACGAACAGGGGAGCTGTTTTTT. The chain recombines TRBV6-5 with TRBJ2-2, with 9 bases matching TRBD1. The germline V gene has CDR1 MNHEY and CDR2 SVGAGI. V lost 6 bases to trimming and J lost 8 bases; unmatched junction nucleotides: 7. The CDR3 is made up of 14 amino acids.